This T cell receptor (beta chain) emerged from a study of sequential checkpoint blockade in melanoma (dated by TCRdb to about 2019). Background for the entire study: In a 1:1 randomization, patients received either first-line nivolumab then ipilimumab (arm A) or ipilimumab then nivolumab (arm B). Both trial sequences were followed by maintenance nivolumab.

General findings and caveats noted by the study authors: The response-prediction model combining TCR metrics and mutation burden needs validation in larger, independent patient cohorts.

Of note for this clone: Its recognized antigen is unknown. No base qualities exist here, and no much larger clone lies one base off it.

The treatment or condition label of this sample denotes: randomized to nivolumab then ipilimumab (arm A) or the reverse (arm B). None of the patients in the trial had previously been given DNA-damaging chemotherapy. A FACS Aria II flow cytometer was used to sort live CD3+CD8+ cells that were negative for CD19 and CD56 from thawed PBMCs. Samples came from patients with melanoma in CheckMate 064, a randomized, open-label phase II trial of sequential checkpoint blockade. Leukapheresis was used to collect peripheral blood mononuclear cells, which were then purified with Ficoll-Paque and frozen in human serum with roughly 9.8% DMSO. Immediately after sorting, the purity of the sorted blood CD3+CD8+ cells was confirmed to be >98%, and DNA was then extracted. At the junction V is shortened by 2 bases and J by 3 bases, with 3 bases in between. CDR1 and CDR2 (SGHKS, YYEKEE) derive from the germline V gene (reference sequence). From cysteine to phenylalanine, the CDR3 is 11 amino acids long. Here the CDR3 DNA is all that survives: 33 bases in frame from base 1.

The immunoSEQ Assay was used to immunosequence TCRbeta CDR3 regions from genomic DNA. Before high-throughput sequencing, the genomic DNA was amplified using bias-controlled multiplex PCR. On the authors' methods: To quantify the absolute abundance of each unique TCRbeta CDR3 region, the sequences were collapsed and filtered. Clonality, defined as 1 minus Pielou's evenness, was calculated using only productive rearrangements. A previously published method was used to identify clones whose frequencies were significantly greater in on-treatment samples than in baseline samples. TCRdb took this table from immuneACCESS and kept in-frame rearrangements with V and J called. Such tables lack part of the clones; where checked against another copy, unresolved V genes explain under half of the gap, and the rest is unexplained. That table supplies the V and J calls and clone size; D and trimming were determined from the DNA. Here the sample has roughly 34,000 clones; roughly 90% occur a single time. The ten largest clonotypes hold 22% of the sample.

The TCR was taken from a human donor with melanoma. This material consisted of CD8+ T cells sorted from blood (inferred from file names), taken from a patient given nivolumab and ipilimumab in sequence. The V and J segments used are TRBV5-5 and TRBJ2-7, with the D gene uncertain. CDR3 protein: CASSFSYEQYF. The nucleotide sequence is given as TGTGCCAGCAGCTTTAGCTACGAGCAGTACTTC.